Here is one TCR beta chain with its context. The target antigen is unknown. Sequenced by immunoSEQ multiplex PCR; TCRdb stores in-frame clones only, minus some. Of over 120,000 clones in the sample, around 82% are singletons; the top ten hold roughly 7.2%. The data were obtained in a study of cytotoxic CD8 clonotypes in ibrutinib-treated CLL. About the study: Patients: roughly twelve relapsed/refractory, under 16 treatment-naive, roughly 18 IGHV unmutated. Across samples, productive templates numbered about 240,000 and productive rearrangements reached roughly 98,000 on average. General study points: Baseline levels were approached again at progression, after clonality had risen at ibrutinib response.

Per the germline V gene, CDR1 is SEHNR and CDR2 is FQNEAQ (reference sequence). Trimming cost V 10 bases and J 7 bases, with 16 bases left between them. The CDR3 is made up of 13 amino acids. This sample comprised PBMCs, obtained after 36 months of ibrutinib treatment. This chain connects TRBV7-9 to TRBJ2-2, with D perhaps given as TRBD1 or TRBD2 (5 bases each). This receptor was obtained from a human donor with chronic lymphocytic leukemia. Written as DNA, the CDR3 is TGTGCCAAGGTGGGACGGTTGCGCGGGGAGCTGTTTTTT. Protein: CAKVGRLRGELFF.